The clone carrying this TCR beta chain has just a few counts. Its target is unknown. TCRdb re-analysed the 5' RACE reads in MiXCR, keeping a single row per CDR3 protein. The sample carries around 480,000 distinct CDR3 sequences, 11% to 15% recorded once. These data come from a study of identical twins. Whole-study findings and limits: Abundant beta clonotypes from cord blood bore fewer insertions; memory repertoires lacked this pattern. Among out-of-frame alpha sequences shared by twins, low generation probability occurred in excess.

In addition, the sample was reused for a study of yellow fever vaccine responses in identical twins.

The sequence derives from a woman younger than 30 in good health. Sequencing was done on a sample of CD4+ T cells sorted from blood.

The CDR3 is CASSLGGPTYEQYF. The CDR3 region has the DNA TGCGCCAGCAGCTTGGGAGGGCCGACCTACGAGCAGTACTTC. This rearrangement joins TRBV5-1 to TRBJ2-7; D is perhaps TRBD2 (5 bases). CDR3 length: 14 residues. V was shortened by 0 bases and J by 2 bases, with 9 bases between the two germline ends. Germline V gene lookup returns CDR1 SGHRS and CDR2 YFSETQ.